This TCR beta chain was observed in a study of vaccination effects on CD4 cells after COVID-19. Assay: immunoSEQ multiplex PCR; the TCRdb copy retains only in-frame clones and omits some. This sample has about 70,000 clones, with over 65% found just once. CD4+ T cells specific for antigen were expanded with viral peptide pools by the ViraFEST assay before sequencing. Following 10 days of culture, CD4+ T cells were isolated. The person's infection with SARS-CoV-2, confirmed by PCR, took place between March and December 2020. HIV-1 Nef peptides, pooled, formed the negative control culture. Germline CDR1 is SGHRS and CDR2 is YFSETQ. The CDR3 length is 16 residues. V trimming: 3 bases; J trimming: 8 bases; junction bases outside the gene matches: 12. Of note for this clone: Antigen: not known.

The receptor's source is a human donor who had a prior SARS-CoV-2 infection. V gene TRBV5-1 combines with J gene TRBJ2-1, with 9 bases fitting TRBD2. The sample here was CD4+ T cells from PBMCs cultured with HIV peptides, taken before COVID-19 vaccination. Subset reported: HIV-1 Nef peptide pool negative control/reference culture. CDR3 sequence: CASSSKGLALFDEQFF. The CDR3 region has the DNA TGCGCCAGCAGCTCCAAGGGACTAGCATTATTCGATGAGCAGTTCTTC.